What follows are 5 T cell receptor beta chains derived from one specimen sequenced in a study of T cell responses to AZD1222 COVID-19 vaccine. Produced via immunoSEQ multiplex PCR; TCRdb's table is partial and in-frame only. The sample lists tens of thousands of clones, approximately 90% occurring once. The sample was peripheral blood, taken on day 0 of AZD1222 vaccination. The origin of the receptors is an adult in good health.

This chain connects TRBV27 to TRBJ1-1; 7 bases align to TRBD1. The CDR3 has 17 residues. With 7 bases clipped from V and 3 bases from J, the junction kept 17 bases outside the gene matches. Germline CDR1 reads MNHEY; CDR2 reads SMNVEV (reference sequence). The CDR3 DNA reads as TGTGCCAGCACTCCGCAGTATGGAGGGGGCGTCGACACTGAAGCTTTCTTT. Its protein product is CASTPQYGGGVDTEAFF.

V usage is TRBV18 and J usage is TRBJ1-1; D gene unclear. The CDR3 has 15 amino acids. The germline V gene encodes CDR1 KGHSH and CDR2 LQKENI. Trimming left V 2 bases short and J 4 bases short, with 14 bases between. In DNA form, the CDR3 reads TGTGCCAGCTCACCAGTTAGTCAGGTGGGCACTGAAGCTTTCTTT. Translated, it gives CASSPVSQVGTEAFF.

The rearrangement uses TRBV6-4 and TRBJ1-4; perhaps TRBD1 as D (6 bases). The CDR3 length is 14 residues. Germline assignment: CDR1 MRHNA and CDR2 SNTAGT. V gave up 8 bases and J gave up 7 bases, with 17 bases separating them. The CDR3 coding sequence is TGTGCCAGCCACCTAGGGGGAGACGGTGAAAAACTGTTTTTT. Translating gives CASHLGGDGEKLFF.

The V call is TRBV2, the J call TRBJ2-5, with D hard to call. V shed 6 bases and J shed 5 bases, with 13 bases lying between them. CDR1 is SNHLY, CDR2 FYNNEI, per germline. The CDR3 length is 13 residues. In nucleotides, the CDR3 is TGTGCCAGCAGAATTCCGGGCAGCGAGACCCAGTACTTC. It codes for CASRIPGSETQYF.

This clone has a handful of counts. The CDR3 reads CAISEGQANTGELFF. CDR3 in DNA: TGTGCCATCAGTGAAGGGCAGGCGAACACCGGGGAGCTGTTTTTT. V and J are TRBV10-3 and TRBJ2-2; D is uncertain. The V end lost 3 bases, the J end lost 0 bases, and 8 bases lay between the germline ends. CDR1 and CDR2 from the germline V gene are ENHRY and SYGVKD. The CDR3 has 15 residues.